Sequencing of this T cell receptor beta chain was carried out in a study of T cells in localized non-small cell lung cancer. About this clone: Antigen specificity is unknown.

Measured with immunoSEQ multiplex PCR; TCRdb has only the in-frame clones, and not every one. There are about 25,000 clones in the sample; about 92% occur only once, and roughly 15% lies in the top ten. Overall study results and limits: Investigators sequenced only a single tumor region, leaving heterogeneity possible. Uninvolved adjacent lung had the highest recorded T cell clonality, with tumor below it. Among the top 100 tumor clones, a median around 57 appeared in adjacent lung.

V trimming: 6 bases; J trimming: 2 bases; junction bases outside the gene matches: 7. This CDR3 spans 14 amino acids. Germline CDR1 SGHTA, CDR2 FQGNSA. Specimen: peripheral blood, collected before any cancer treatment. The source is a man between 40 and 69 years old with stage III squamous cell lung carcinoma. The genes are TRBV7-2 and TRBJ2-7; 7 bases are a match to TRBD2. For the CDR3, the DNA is TGTGCCAGCAGTCAGACCGGGACTACCTACGAGCAGTACTTC. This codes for CASSQTGTTYEQYF.